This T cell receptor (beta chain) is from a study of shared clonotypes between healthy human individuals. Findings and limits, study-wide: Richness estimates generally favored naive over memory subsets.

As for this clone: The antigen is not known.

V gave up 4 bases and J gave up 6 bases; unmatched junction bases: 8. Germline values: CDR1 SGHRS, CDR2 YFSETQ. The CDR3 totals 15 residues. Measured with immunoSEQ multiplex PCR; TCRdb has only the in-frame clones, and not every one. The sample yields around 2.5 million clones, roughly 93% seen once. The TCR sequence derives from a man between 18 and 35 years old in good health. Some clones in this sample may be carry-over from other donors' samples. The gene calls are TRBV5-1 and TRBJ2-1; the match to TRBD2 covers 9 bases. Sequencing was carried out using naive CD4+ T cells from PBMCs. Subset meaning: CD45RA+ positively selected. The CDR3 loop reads CASSRRLAGSNEQFF. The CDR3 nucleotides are TGCGCCAGCAGCCGGCGGCTAGCGGGATCCAATGAGCAGTTCTTC. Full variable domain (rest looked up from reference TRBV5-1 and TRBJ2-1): KAGVTQTPRYLIKTRGQQVTLSCSPISGHRSVSWYQQTPGQGLQFLFEYFSETQRNKGNFPGRFSGRQFSNSRSEMNVSTLELGDSALYLCASSRRLAGSNEQFFGPGTRLTVL.